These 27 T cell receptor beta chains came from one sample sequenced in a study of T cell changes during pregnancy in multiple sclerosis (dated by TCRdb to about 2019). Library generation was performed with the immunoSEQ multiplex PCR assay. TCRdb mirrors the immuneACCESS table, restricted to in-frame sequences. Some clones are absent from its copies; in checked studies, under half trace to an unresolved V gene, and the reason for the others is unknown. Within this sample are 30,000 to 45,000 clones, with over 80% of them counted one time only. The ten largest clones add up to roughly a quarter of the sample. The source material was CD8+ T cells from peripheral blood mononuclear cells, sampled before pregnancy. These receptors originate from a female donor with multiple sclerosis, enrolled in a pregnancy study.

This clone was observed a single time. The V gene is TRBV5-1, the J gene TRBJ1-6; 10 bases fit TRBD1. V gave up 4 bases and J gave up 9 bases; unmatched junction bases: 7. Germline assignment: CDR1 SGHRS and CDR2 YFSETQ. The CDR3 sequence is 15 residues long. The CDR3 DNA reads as TGCGCCAGCAGCCTGGGACAGGGGAGTGTTTCACCCCTCCACTTT. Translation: CASSLGQGSVSPLHF.

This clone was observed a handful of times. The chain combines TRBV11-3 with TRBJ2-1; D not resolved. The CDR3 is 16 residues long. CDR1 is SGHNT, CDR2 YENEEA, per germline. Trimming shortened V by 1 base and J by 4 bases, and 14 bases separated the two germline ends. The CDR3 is CASSLVRLTLYNEQFF. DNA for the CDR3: TGTGCCAGCAGCTTAGTTCGATTAACTCTTTACAATGAGCAGTTCTTC.

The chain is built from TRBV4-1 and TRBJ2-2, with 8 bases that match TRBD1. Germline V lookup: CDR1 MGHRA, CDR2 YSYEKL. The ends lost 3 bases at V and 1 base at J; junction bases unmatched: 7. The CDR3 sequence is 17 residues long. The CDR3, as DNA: TGCGCCAGCAGCCACCCCGGGACAGGCAAGAACACCGGGGAGCTGTTTTTT. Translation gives CASSHPGTGKNTGELFF.

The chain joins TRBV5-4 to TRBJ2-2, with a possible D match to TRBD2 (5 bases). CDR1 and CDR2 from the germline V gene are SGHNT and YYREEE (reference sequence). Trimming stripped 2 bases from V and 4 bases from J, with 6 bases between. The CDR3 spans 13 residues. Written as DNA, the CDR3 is TGTGCCAGCAGCTTTGGGAGCACCGGGGAGCTGTTTTTT. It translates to CASSFGSTGELFF.

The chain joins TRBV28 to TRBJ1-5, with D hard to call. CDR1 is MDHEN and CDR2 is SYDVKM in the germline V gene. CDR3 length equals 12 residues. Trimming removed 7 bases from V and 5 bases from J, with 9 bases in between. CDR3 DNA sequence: TGTGCCAGCACCCAGTTATATCAGCCCCAGCATTTT. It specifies CASTQLYQPQHF.

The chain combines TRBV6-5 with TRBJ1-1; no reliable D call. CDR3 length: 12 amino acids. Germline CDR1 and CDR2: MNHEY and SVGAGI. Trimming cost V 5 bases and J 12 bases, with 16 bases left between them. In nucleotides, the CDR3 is TGTGCCAGCAGTCAACCCCAGGAGGGAACTTTCTTT. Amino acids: CASSQPQEGTFF.

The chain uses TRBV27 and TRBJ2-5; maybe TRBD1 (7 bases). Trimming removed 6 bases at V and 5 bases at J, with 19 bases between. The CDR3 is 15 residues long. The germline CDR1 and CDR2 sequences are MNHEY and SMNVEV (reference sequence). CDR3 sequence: CASSSPRAGGETQYF. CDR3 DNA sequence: TGTGCCAGCAGCTCCCCTCGGGCAGGGGGGGAGACCCAGTACTTC.

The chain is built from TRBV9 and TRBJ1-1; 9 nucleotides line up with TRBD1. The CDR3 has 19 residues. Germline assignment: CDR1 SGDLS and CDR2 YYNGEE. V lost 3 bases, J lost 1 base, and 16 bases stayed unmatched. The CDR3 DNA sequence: TGTGCCAGCAGCGCCTTGATTTCCGGGACAGGGTGGGGGAACACTGAAGCTTTCTTT. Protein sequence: CASSALISGTGWGNTEAFF.

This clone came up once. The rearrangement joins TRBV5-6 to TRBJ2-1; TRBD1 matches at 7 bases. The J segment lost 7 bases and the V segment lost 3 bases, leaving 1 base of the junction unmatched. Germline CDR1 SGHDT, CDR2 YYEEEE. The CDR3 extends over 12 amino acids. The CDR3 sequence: CASSSGGNEQFF. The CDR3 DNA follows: TGTGCCAGCAGCTCAGGGGGTAATGAGCAGTTCTTC. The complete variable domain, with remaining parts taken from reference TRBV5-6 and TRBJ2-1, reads DAGVTQSPTHLIKTRGQQVTLRCSPKSGHDTVSWYQQALGQGPQFIFQYYEEEERQRGNFPDRFSGHQFPNYSSELNVNALLLGDSALYLCASSSGGNEQFFGPGTRLTVL.

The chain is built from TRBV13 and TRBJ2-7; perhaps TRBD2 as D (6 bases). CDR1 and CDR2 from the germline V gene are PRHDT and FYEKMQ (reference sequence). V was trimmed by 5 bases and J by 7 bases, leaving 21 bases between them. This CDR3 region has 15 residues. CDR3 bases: TGTGCCAGCAGCCCCCGAGGGGACTCGACCACTGAGCAGTACTTC. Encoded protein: CASSPRGDSTTEQYF.

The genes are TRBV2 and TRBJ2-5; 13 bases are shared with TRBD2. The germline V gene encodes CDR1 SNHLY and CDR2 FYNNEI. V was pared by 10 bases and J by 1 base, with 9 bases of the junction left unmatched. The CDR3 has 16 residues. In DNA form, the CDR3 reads TGTGCCACCAAATGGACTAGCGGGGGCCTCCAAGAGACCCAGTACTTC. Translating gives CATKWTSGGLQETQYF.

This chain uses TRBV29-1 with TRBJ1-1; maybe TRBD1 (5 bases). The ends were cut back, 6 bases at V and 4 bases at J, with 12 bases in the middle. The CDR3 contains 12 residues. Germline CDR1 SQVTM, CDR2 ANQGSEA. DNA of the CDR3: TGCAGCGTCGCTCAGGGTACCACTGAAGCTTTCTTT. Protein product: CSVAQGTTEAFF.

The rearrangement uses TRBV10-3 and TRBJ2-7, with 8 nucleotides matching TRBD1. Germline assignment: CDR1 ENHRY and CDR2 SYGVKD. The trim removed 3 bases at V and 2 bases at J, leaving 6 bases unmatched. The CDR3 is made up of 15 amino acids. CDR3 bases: TGTGCCATCAGTGATCGAGACAGGGGCCCCTACGAGCAGTACTTC. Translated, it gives CAISDRDRGPYEQYF.

The CDR3 DNA reads as TGTGCCAGCGGGGGGGGCGACGGCTACACCTTC. Amino acid sequence: CASGGGDGYTF. The V call is TRBV25-1, the J call TRBJ1-2, with D possibly being TRBD1 (6 bases). The CDR3 runs 11 residues. Trimming removed 8 bases from V and 8 bases from J, with 12 bases in between. The V gene's germline CDR1 is MGHDK and CDR2 SYGVNS.

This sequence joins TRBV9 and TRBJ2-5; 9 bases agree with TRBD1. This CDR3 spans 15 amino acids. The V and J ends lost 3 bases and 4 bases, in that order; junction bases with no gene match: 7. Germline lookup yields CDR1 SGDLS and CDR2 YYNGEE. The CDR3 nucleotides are TGTGCCAGCAGCGGGCCGGGACAGGGAGGAGAGACCCAGTACTTC. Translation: CASSGPGQGGETQYF.

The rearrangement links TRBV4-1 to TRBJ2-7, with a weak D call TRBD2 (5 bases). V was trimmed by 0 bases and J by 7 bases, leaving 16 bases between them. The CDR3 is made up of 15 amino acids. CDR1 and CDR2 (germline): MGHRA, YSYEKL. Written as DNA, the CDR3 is TGCGCCAGCAGCCAAGATTCTGGACTTGGGGTAGAGCAGTACTTC. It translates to CASSQDSGLGVEQYF.

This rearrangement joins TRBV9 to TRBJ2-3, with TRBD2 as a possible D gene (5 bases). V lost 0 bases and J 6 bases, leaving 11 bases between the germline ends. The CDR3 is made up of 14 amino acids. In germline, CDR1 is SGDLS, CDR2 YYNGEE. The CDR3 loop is CASSVDEGWDTQYF. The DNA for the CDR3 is TGTGCCAGCAGCGTAGATGAGGGATGGGATACGCAGTATTTT.

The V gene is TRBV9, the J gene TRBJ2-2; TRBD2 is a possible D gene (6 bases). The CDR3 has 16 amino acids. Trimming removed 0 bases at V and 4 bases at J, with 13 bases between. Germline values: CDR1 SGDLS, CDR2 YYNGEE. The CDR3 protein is CASSVVGGSVTGELFF. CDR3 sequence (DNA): TGTGCCAGCAGCGTAGTCGGGGGTAGTGTCACCGGGGAGCTGTTTTTT.

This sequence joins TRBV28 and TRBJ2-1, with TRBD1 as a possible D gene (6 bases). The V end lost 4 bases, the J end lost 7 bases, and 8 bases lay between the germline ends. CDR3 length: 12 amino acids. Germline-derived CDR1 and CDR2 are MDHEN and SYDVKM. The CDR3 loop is CASSSDRNEQFF. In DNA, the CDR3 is TGTGCCAGCAGTTCCGACAGGAATGAGCAGTTCTTC. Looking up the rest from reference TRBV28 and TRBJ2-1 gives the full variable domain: DVKVTQSSRYLVKRTGEKVFLECVQDMDHENMFWYRQDPGLGLRLIYFSYDVKMKEKGDIPEGYSVSREKKERFSLILESASTNQTSMYLCASSSDRNEQFFGPGTRLTVL.

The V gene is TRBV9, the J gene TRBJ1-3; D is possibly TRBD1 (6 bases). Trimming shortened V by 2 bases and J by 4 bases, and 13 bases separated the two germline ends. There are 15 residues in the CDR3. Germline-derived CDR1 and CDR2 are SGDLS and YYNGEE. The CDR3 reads CASSVRGTSGNTIYF. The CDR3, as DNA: TGTGCCAGCAGCGTCAGGGGAACATCCGGAAACACCATATATTTT.

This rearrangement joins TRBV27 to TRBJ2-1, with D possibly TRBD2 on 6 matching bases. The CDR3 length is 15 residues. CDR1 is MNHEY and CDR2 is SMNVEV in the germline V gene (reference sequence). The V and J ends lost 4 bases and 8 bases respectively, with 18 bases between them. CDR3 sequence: CASSSRQTIADEQFF. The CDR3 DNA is TGTGCCAGCAGTTCTCGCCAGACCATAGCGGATGAGCAGTTCTTC.

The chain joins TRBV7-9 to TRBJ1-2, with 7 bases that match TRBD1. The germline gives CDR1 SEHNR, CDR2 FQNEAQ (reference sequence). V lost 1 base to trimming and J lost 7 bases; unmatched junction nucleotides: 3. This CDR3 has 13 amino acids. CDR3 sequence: CASSLGAGGGYTF. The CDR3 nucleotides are TGTGCCAGCAGCTTAGGGGCAGGGGGTGGCTACACCTTC. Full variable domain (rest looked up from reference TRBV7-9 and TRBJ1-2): DTGVSQNPRHKITKRGQNVTFRCDPISEHNRLYWYRQTLGQGPEFLTYFQNEAQLEKSRLLSDRFSAERPKGSFSTLEIQRTEQGDSAMYLCASSLGAGGGYTFGSGTRLTVV.

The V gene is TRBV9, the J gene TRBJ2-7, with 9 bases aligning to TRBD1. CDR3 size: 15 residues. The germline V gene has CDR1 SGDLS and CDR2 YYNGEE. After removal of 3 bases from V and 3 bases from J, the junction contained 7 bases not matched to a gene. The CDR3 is CASSGSGTGSYEQYF. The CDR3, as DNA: TGTGCCAGCAGCGGCTCCGGGACAGGGAGCTACGAGCAGTACTTC. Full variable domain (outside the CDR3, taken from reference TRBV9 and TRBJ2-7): DSGVTQTPKHLITATGQRVTLRCSPRSGDLSVYWYQQSLDQGLQFLIQYYNGEERAKGNILERFSAQQFPDLHSELNLSSLELGDSALYFCASSGSGTGSYEQYFGPGTRLTVT.

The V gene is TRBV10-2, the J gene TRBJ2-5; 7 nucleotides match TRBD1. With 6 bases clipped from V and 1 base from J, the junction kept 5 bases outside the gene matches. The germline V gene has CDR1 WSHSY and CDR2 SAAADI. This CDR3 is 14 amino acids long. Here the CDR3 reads CASRGTALQETQYF. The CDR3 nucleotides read TGCGCCAGCAGGGGGACAGCCCTCCAAGAGACCCAGTACTTC.

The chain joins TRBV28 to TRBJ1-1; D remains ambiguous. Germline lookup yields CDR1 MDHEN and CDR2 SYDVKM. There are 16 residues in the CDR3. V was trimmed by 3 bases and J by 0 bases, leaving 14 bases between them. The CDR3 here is CASSLSGGSMNTEAFF. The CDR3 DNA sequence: TGTGCCAGCAGTTTGTCTGGCGGTTCCATGAACACTGAAGCTTTCTTT.

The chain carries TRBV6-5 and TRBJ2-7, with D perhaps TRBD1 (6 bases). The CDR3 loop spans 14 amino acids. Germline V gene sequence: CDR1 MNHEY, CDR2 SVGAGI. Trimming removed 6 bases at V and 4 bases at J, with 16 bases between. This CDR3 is CASSPTGIVYEQYF. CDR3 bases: TGTGCCAGCAGCCCAACAGGGATAGTGTACGAGCAGTACTTC.

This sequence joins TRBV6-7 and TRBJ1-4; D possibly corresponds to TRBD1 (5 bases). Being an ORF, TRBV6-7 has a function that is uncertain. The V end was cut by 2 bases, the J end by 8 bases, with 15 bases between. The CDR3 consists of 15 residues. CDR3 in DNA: TGTGCCAGCAGTTACGGCCAAGGGGAAAGGGAAAAACTGTTTTTT. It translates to CASSYGQGEREKLFF.